The clone carrying this T cell receptor (beta chain) was observed a single time. The antigen is undetermined. The data belong to a study of cytomegalovirus exposure and HLA in healthy donors. TCRdb's table, derived via immunoSEQ multiplex PCR, lists solely in-frame clones and lacks some. The data show about 120,000 clones, roughly 89% seen once. Study observations and caveats: High specificity and sensitivity for cytomegalovirus status were reported for the classifier. As confirmed in vitro, a few CMV-associated chains were specific for CMV antigens. Some TCR beta chains (roughly 160 of them) were listed as cytomegalovirus-associated.

Germline V CDR1 and CDR2: MNHEY, SMNVEV (reference sequence). Trimming removed 5 bases from V and 2 bases from J, with 10 bases in between. CDR3 length: 14 residues. Sequencing input: PBMCs. The clonotype originates from a woman aged 18-30 years in good health and CMV-seronegative. V and J are TRBV27 and TRBJ1-5; D is unclear. The chain's CDR3 is CASSPISGNQPQHF. CDR3 nucleotide sequence: TGTGCCAGCAGTCCCATTAGCGGCAATCAGCCCCAGCATTTT.